Shown below are 28 T cell receptor beta chains from a single sample sequenced in a study of T cell changes during pregnancy in multiple sclerosis. Sequenced by immunoSEQ multiplex PCR; TCRdb stores in-frame clones only, minus some. Of some 19,000 clones in the sample, 88% were seen once. This specimen consisted of CD8+ T cells from peripheral blood mononuclear cells, obtained after pregnancy. Source of these receptors: a female donor in good health, enrolled as a control in a pregnancy study.

The chain links TRBV29-1 to TRBJ2-2; the D is unclear. V was clipped by 6 bases and J by 0 bases, with 8 bases between them. The CDR3 totals 13 residues. Per the germline V gene, CDR1 is SQVTM and CDR2 is ANQGSEA. The CDR3 here is CSVGNANTGELFF. The DNA of the CDR3 is TGCAGCGTGGGCAATGCGAACACCGGGGAGCTGTTTTTT.

The table lists this clone with a count of one. The chain employs TRBV27 and TRBJ1-6, with 7 bases identical to TRBD1. The CDR3 extends over 14 amino acids. V was clipped by 6 bases and J by 7 bases; unmatched bases: 6. Germline V CDR1 and CDR2: MNHEY, SMNVEV (reference sequence). Here the CDR3 reads CASRQGQTNSPLHF. CDR3 sequence (DNA): TGTGCCAGCAGGCAGGGACAGACCAATTCACCCCTCCACTTT.

This rearrangement joins TRBV7-9 to TRBJ1-5; D may be TRBD1 (5 bases). CDR3 length equals 15 residues. Germline CDR1 SEHNR, CDR2 FQNEAQ (reference sequence). Deletions cut 1 base from V and 1 base from J, with 8 bases between. The DNA for the CDR3 is TGTGCCAGCAGCTTAGACGGGGGAAGCAATCAGCCCCAGCATTTT. It specifies CASSLDGGSNQPQHF.

This clone was detected a few times. The chain links TRBV6-4 to TRBJ2-2, with a possible D match to TRBD1 (6 bases). Germline V lookup: CDR1 MRHNA, CDR2 SNTAGT. CDR3 length: 14 residues. V lost 7 bases, J lost 3 bases, and 12 bases lay in between. The CDR3 region is CASTAGVDTGELFF. CDR3 nucleotides: TGTGCCAGCACGGCAGGGGTGGACACCGGGGAGCTGTTTTTT.

V is TRBV27 and J is TRBJ2-3; no clear D. V lost 3 bases, J lost 0 bases, and 13 bases lay in between. CDR1 is MNHEY and CDR2 is SMNVEV in the germline V gene (reference sequence). This CDR3 has 16 residues. The chain's CDR3 is CASSLLTPASTDTQYF. CDR3 DNA: TGTGCCAGCAGTTTGTTAACACCCGCTAGCACAGATACGCAGTATTTT.

A note on this clone: Other DNA sequences from this sample encode an identical CDR3 as well. The chain joins TRBV5-1 to TRBJ2-2; D ambiguous. The germline V and J ends were trimmed by 3 bases and 2 bases, with 2 bases remaining between them. The CDR3 loop spans 12 amino acids. Per the germline V gene, CDR1 is SGHRS and CDR2 is YFSETQ. This CDR3 is CASSSNTGELFF. The DNA for the CDR3 is TGCGCCAGCAGCTCTAACACCGGGGAGCTGTTTTTT.

The rearrangement joins TRBV11-2 to TRBJ2-1; the D gene is possibly TRBD2 (5 bases). V was trimmed by 1 base and J by 8 bases, leaving 15 bases between them. This CDR3 is 15 amino acids long. Germline CDR1 reads SGHAT; CDR2 reads FQNNGV. DNA for the CDR3: TGTGCCAGCAGCTTAGTCCCCGGGGTTAGGGATGAGCAGTTCTTC. This codes for CASSLVPGVRDEQFF.

The rearrangement uses TRBV27 and TRBJ2-7; 8 nucleotides line up with TRBD1. The germline V gene has CDR1 MNHEY and CDR2 SMNVEV (reference sequence). V shed 6 bases and J 3 bases; nucleotides not matched to a gene: 7. This CDR3 has 14 amino acids. CDR3 sequence (DNA): TGTGCCAGCAGACTCCGGGACAGGAACTACGAGCAGTACTTC. It specifies CASRLRDRNYEQYF.

The V and J genes are TRBV5-6 and TRBJ2-1; D gene uncertain. This CDR3 comprises 14 residues. Germline V gene sequence: CDR1 SGHDT, CDR2 YYEEEE. The ends were cut back, 4 bases at V and 0 bases at J, with 8 bases in the middle. DNA of the CDR3: TGTGCCAGCAGCATCATGAGCTCCTACAATGAGCAGTTCTTC. Amino acid sequence: CASSIMSSYNEQFF. Full variable domain (rest looked up from reference TRBV5-6 and TRBJ2-1): DAGVTQSPTHLIKTRGQQVTLRCSPKSGHDTVSWYQQALGQGPQFIFQYYEEEERQRGNFPDRFSGHQFPNYSSELNVNALLLGDSALYLCASSIMSSYNEQFFGPGTRLTVL.

V is TRBV4-2 and J is TRBJ2-3, with D possibly being TRBD2 (6 bases). CDR1 and CDR2 (germline): LGHNA, YNFKEQ. The V end was cut by 0 bases, the J end by 5 bases, with 15 bases between. The CDR3 consists of 16 residues. In DNA, the CDR3 is TGTGCCAGCAGCCAAGAAGTTGGACGGGGACTAGATACGCAGTATTTT. It yields the protein CASSQEVGRGLDTQYF.

CDR3 in DNA: TGTGCCAGCATGGAGCGCCCCACAGATACGCAGTATTTT. It codes for CASMERPTDTQYF. This sequence joins TRBV2 and TRBJ2-3; no firm D call. V was clipped by 7 bases and J by 2 bases, with 10 bases between them. The CDR3 runs 13 residues. Germline assignment: CDR1 SNHLY and CDR2 FYNNEI.

This rearrangement joins TRBV6-5 to TRBJ2-3, with 8 bases aligning to TRBD1. V gave up 5 bases and J gave up 4 bases; unmatched junction bases: 5. The CDR3 is made up of 14 amino acids. Germline V gene sequence: CDR1 MNHEY, CDR2 SVGAGI. As DNA, the CDR3 is TGTGCCAGCAGTGGACAGGGTGCGGCAGATACGCAGTATTTT. Protein product: CASSGQGAADTQYF.

This chain joins TRBV5-6 and TRBJ1-3, with 7 bases that match TRBD1. The V gene's germline CDR1 is SGHDT and CDR2 YYEEEE. With 3 bases clipped from V and 2 bases from J, the junction kept 2 bases outside the gene matches. The CDR3 loop spans 14 amino acids. The CDR3 reads CASSYQGAGNTIYF. Here the CDR3 DNA reads TGTGCCAGCAGCTACCAGGGGGCTGGAAACACCATATATTTT.

The J gene is TRBJ2-7, the V gene TRBV7-8; perhaps TRBD1 as D (7 bases). The CDR3 is 15 residues long. Trimming took 4 bases from V and 5 from J, leaving 18 bases between them. Germline CDR1 is SGHVS and CDR2 is FQNEAQ. CDR3 protein: CASSWGYRGGDEQYF. The CDR3 DNA follows: TGTGCCAGCAGCTGGGGATACAGGGGCGGGGACGAGCAGTACTTC. The variable domain in full, completed from reference TRBV7-8 and TRBJ2-7, reads GAGVSQSPRYKVAKRGQDVALRCDPISGHVSLFWYQQALGQGPEFLTYFQNEAQLDKSGLPSDRFFAERPEGSVSTLKIQRTQQEDSAVYLCASSWGYRGGDEQYFGPGTRLTVT.

This clone turned up a few times. J is TRBJ2-7 and V is TRBV6-1; TRBD2 might be the D (5 bases). The CDR3 has 14 residues. Germline CDR1 is MNHNS and CDR2 is SASEGT. V lost 0 bases, J lost 4 bases, and 10 bases lay in between. CDR3 nucleotide sequence: TGTGCCAGCAGTGAAGCCAGCGGCCAATACGAGCAGTACTTC. Protein product: CASSEASGQYEQYF.

The chain recombines TRBV19 with TRBJ2-1, with TRBD1 matching 8 bases. The V gene end was trimmed by 4 bases and the J gene end by 8 bases; junction bases not matched to a gene: 1. This CDR3 contains 12 residues. CDR1 LNHDA and CDR2 SQIVND come from the germline V gene (reference sequence). CDR3 nucleotide sequence: TGTGCCAGTAGTACAGGGGGCGATGAGCAGTTCTTC. It encodes CASSTGGDEQFF.

The chain couples TRBV19 to TRBJ1-1; D is perhaps TRBD1 (5 bases). Germline CDR1 LNHDA, CDR2 SQIVND (reference sequence). The CDR3 runs 13 residues. The CDR3 region is CAVEASGFTEAFF. The CDR3 nucleotides are TGTGCTGTCGAAGCATCAGGGTTCACTGAAGCTTTCTTT.

J is TRBJ1-2 and V is TRBV7-9; the D gene is possibly TRBD1 (6 bases). The V gene's germline CDR1 is SEHNR and CDR2 FQNEAQ (reference sequence). The germline V and J ends were trimmed by 7 bases and 8 bases, with 17 bases remaining between them. The CDR3 covers 13 residues. The CDR3: CASTAPGAWGYTF. DNA of the CDR3: TGTGCCAGCACCGCGCCAGGGGCTTGGGGCTACACCTTC.

The chain employs TRBV2 and TRBJ1-1; D gene ambiguous. Germline assignment: CDR1 SNHLY and CDR2 FYNNEI. The CDR3 sequence is 11 residues long. Trimming removed 5 bases at V and 5 bases at J, with 6 bases between. CDR3 amino acids: CASSSLTEAFF. CDR3 DNA: TGTGCCAGCAGTTCACTGACTGAAGCTTTCTTT. The full variable domain, rest sourced from reference TRBV2 and TRBJ1-1, is EPEVTQTPSHQVTQMGQEVILRCVPISNHLYFYWYRQILGQKVEFLVSFYNNEISEKSEIFDDQFSVERPDGSNFTLKIRSTKLEDSAMYFCASSSLTEAFFGQGTRLTVV.

This chain joins TRBV7-2 and TRBJ2-1; TRBD1 agrees at 9 bases. Germline assignment: CDR1 SGHTA and CDR2 FQGNSA. The junction had 10 bases not matched to a gene; V was cut back by 4 bases and J by 9 bases. The CDR3 runs 15 residues. The DNA of the CDR3 is TGTGCCAGCAGCTCCCCCAACAGGGGGCCGGGTGAGCAGTTCTTC. This gives the protein CASSSPNRGPGEQFF.

The rearrangement uses TRBV7-8 and TRBJ2-7, with D hard to call. The CDR3 contains 11 residues. V was cut by 1 base and J by 6 bases, with 4 bases left in between. CDR1 and CDR2 (germline): SGHVS, FQNEAQ. CDR3 residues: CASSLDSEQYF. The CDR3 DNA sequence: TGTGCCAGCAGCTTAGATAGCGAGCAGTACTTC.

The rearrangement links TRBV12-5 to TRBJ2-5, with TRBD1 identical over 11 bases. With V trimmed by 1 base and J by 5 bases, 6 bases remained unmatched. Germline CDR1 is LGHNT and CDR2 is FRNRAP. The length of the CDR3 is 16 residues. CDR3 bases: TGTGCTAGTGGTTTGGGTTCCGGGACAGGGGGTGAGACCCAGTACTTC. Translated: CASGLGSGTGGETQYF. Based on the CDR3 plus reference TRBV12-5 and TRBJ2-5, the full variable domain is DARVTQTPRHKVTEMGQEVTMRCQPILGHNTVFWYRQTMMQGLELLAYFRNRAPLDDSGMPKDRFSAEMPDATLATLKIQPSEPRDSAVYFCASGLGSGTGGETQYFGPGTRLLVL.

The chain links TRBV5-1 to TRBJ2-2; maybe TRBD2 (6 bases). The CDR3 has 18 residues. Trimming removed 0 bases at V and 5 bases at J, with 20 bases between. CDR1 is SGHRS and CDR2 is YFSETQ in the germline V gene. The CDR3 sequence: CASSLAAFLIGRTGELFF. The CDR3 DNA is TGCGCCAGCAGCTTGGCAGCTTTTTTGATAGGGAGGACCGGGGAGCTGTTTTTT.

The chain is built from TRBV6-5 and TRBJ1-1; D unclear. With 2 bases removed from V and 11 bases from J, the gap between germline ends came to 15 bases. CDR1 MNHEY and CDR2 SVGAGI come from the germline V gene. This CDR3 comprises 13 residues. CDR3 nucleotides: TGTGCCAGCAGTTACGCGACCGGGGTGGGGGCTTTCTTT. This codes for CASSYATGVGAFF.

The V call is TRBV7-8, the J call TRBJ1-5, with D possibly matching TRBD1 (5 bases). From germline, CDR1 is SGHVS and CDR2 FQNEAQ. The V end lost 0 bases, the J end lost 5 bases, and 8 bases lay between the germline ends. The CDR3 is 14 residues long. The chain's CDR3 is CASSLAGEHQPQHF. CDR3 sequence (DNA): TGTGCCAGCAGCTTAGCAGGGGAACATCAGCCCCAGCATTTT.

The rearrangement uses TRBV6-6 and TRBJ2-7; D ambiguous. V lost 7 bases and J lost 0, with 4 bases in between. This CDR3 has 11 residues. Germline CDR1 reads MNHNY; CDR2 reads SVGAGI (reference sequence). DNA for the CDR3: TGTGCCAGCACAAACTCCTACGAGCAGTACTTC. Translated, it gives CASTNSYEQYF.

The V and J genes are TRBV11-3 and TRBJ2-3, with TRBD2 identical over 7 bases. CDR3 size: 16 residues. V shed 4 bases and J 2 bases; nucleotides not matched to a gene: 9. Germline V gene sequence: CDR1 SGHNT, CDR2 YENEEA. The CDR3 loop is CASSSPASGTTDTQYF. CDR3 in DNA: TGTGCCAGCAGCTCCCCCGCTAGCGGAACCACAGATACGCAGTATTTT.

This chain connects TRBV5-6 to TRBJ1-1; TRBD1 agrees at 10 bases. After removal of 4 bases from V and 5 bases from J, the junction contained 8 bases not matched to a gene. Germline values: CDR1 SGHDT, CDR2 YYEEEE. The CDR3 covers 15 residues. The DNA for the CDR3 is TGTGCCAGCAGCGTGACCGGGACAGGGGTTACTGAAGCTTTCTTT. This sequence encodes CASSVTGTGVTEAFF.